The table lists the clone carrying this T cell receptor (beta chain) with a count of one. Antigen specificity is unknown. Profiled with immunoSEQ multiplex PCR; TCRdb holds only in-frame clones, not every one. The sample holds fewer than 100,000 clones, more than 75% seen once. V was clipped by 0 bases and J by 5 bases, with 8 bases between them. Germline CDR1 and CDR2: GTSNPN and SVGIG (reference sequence). CDR3 size: 13 residues. The data derive from a study of cytomegalovirus exposure and HLA in healthy donors. Findings and caveats of the study: It was found in a later analysis that first-cohort TCR clusters tended to co-occur in the 130 or so validation repertoires. Listed as cytomegalovirus-associated were 170 or so TCR beta chains. Specificity of three CMV-associated chains for CMV antigens was verified in vitro. Reports indicated that the classifier achieved high specificity and sensitivity in diagnosing cytomegalovirus status.

The sequence was obtained from a young man in good health and CMV-seronegative. V usage is TRBV30 and J usage is TRBJ1-5; D is possibly TRBD1 (5 bases). The sample taken for sequencing was PBMCs. CDR3 nucleotide sequence: TGTGCCTGGAGTGTGGACATTTATCAGCCCCAGCATTTT. It yields the protein CAWSVDIYQPQHF.